This T cell receptor beta chain comes out of a study of PD-1 blockade in classical Hodgkin lymphoma. Study-wide points: Why the repertoires differ is still unclear, perhaps disease activity or prior therapy. Before treatment, TCR diversity in newly diagnosed patients was reportedly lower than in healthy donors.

Here immunoSEQ multiplex PCR was the method, and the copy in TCRdb shows in-frame clones only, minus some. Of under 80,000 clones listed, nearly 95% are singletons. Described time point: newly diagnosed, previously untreated cHL patient sample. Serving as comparison were PBMCs from newly diagnosed, untreated classical Hodgkin lymphoma, which were sequenced alongside the relapsed/refractory trial patients. The germline V gene encodes CDR1 SGHRS and CDR2 YFSETQ. The CDR3 contains 15 residues. V lost 0 bases and J lost 4, with 12 bases in between. Worth noting for this clone: No antigen is known for it.

The V call is TRBV5-1, the J call TRBJ2-3; no firm D call. The TCR originated in a human donor with classical Hodgkin lymphoma. Sequencing input: peripheral blood mononuclear cells (PBMCs). This chain's CDR3 is CASSLADGPSDTQYF. The CDR3 region has the DNA TGCGCCAGCAGCTTGGCCGACGGACCCTCAGATACGCAGTATTTT.